These 11 T cell receptor beta chains share one sample of origin, sequenced in a study of read filtering for tumor transcriptome and immune sequencing. This library used 300 to 450 ng RNA and molecular barcoded adaptors spanning alpha/delta and beta/gamma chains. In TCRdb, the reads were re-called with MiXCR into one record per CDR3 protein. In the table there are over 50,000 distinct CDR3 sequences, around 21% of which are singletons. The sequenced material came from a population of CD138-negative cells sorted from bone marrow. The receptors derive from a donor at least 40 years old with multiple myeloma.

The CDR3 protein is CASSLIGGDTVRGEQFF. CDR3 nucleotides: TGTGCCAGCAGCTTAATAGGCGGGGACACAGTACGAGGTGAGCAGTTCTTC. V gene TRBV7-2 combines with J gene TRBJ2-1; the D call may be TRBD1 or TRBD2 (6 bases each). The germline V gene has CDR1 SGHTA and CDR2 FQGNSA. The V end lost 2 bases, the J end lost 9 bases, and 23 bases lay between the germline ends. The CDR3 has 17 residues.

This clonotype showed up many times. V is TRBV6-5 and J is TRBJ1-5; 9 bases align to TRBD1. Looked up from germline, CDR1 is MNHEY and CDR2 is SVGAGI. V lost 6 bases, J lost 7 bases, and 7 bases stayed unmatched. The CDR3 length is 14 residues. CDR3 sequence (DNA): TGTGCCAGCAGGGGACAGGGAAGTCACCAGCCCCAGCATTTT. It codes for CASRGQGSHQPQHF.

This clonotype was seen many times. This CDR3 reads CASSLMAGRKTQYF. DNA of the CDR3: TGTGCCAGCAGCTTGATGGCGGGGAGGAAGACCCAGTACTTC. The gene calls are TRBV5-6 and TRBJ2-5, with TRBD2 as a possible D gene (6 bases). Trimming took 1 base from V and 6 from J, leaving 13 bases between them. CDR3 size: 14 residues. Germline V gives CDR1 SGHDT, CDR2 YYEEEE.

In its sample, this clonotype was seen many times. V is TRBV6-5 and J is TRBJ2-1; perhaps TRBD2 as D (5 bases). V dropped 4 bases and J dropped 6 bases, with 10 bases sitting between them. The germline V gene has CDR1 MNHEY and CDR2 SVGAGI. The CDR3 is 13 amino acids. CDR3: CASSFRELNEQFF. The CDR3 DNA reads as TGTGCCAGCAGTTTCCGGGAACTCAATGAGCAGTTCTTC.

This clonotype has just a few counts. V and J are TRBV24-1 and TRBJ2-6; the D gene is possibly TRBD1 (6 bases). The CDR3 is 15 amino acids. Germline CDR1 KGHDR, CDR2 SFDVKD. Trimming stripped 6 bases from V and 2 bases from J, with 10 bases between. The CDR3 nucleotides are TGTGCCACCAGTCCAGGGGAAGCTGGGGCCAACGTCCTGACTTTC. It is translated as CATSPGEAGANVLTF.

This clonotype has a count of ten or more. The chain has TRBV20-1 and TRBJ1-2; D gene ambiguous. Germline assignment: CDR1 DFQATT and CDR2 SNEGSKA (reference sequence). This CDR3 region has 11 residues. The germline V and J ends were trimmed by 5 bases and 8 bases, with 12 bases remaining between them. CDR3 nucleotide sequence: TGCAGTGCTTTTAACTTGCGGGGCTACACCTTC. Protein: CSAFNLRGYTF.

This clonotype was detected ten times or more. The chain carries TRBV3-1 and TRBJ2-1; D gene uncertain. Germline V CDR1 and CDR2: LGHDT, YNNKEL (reference sequence). The CDR3 runs 12 residues. Trimming pared 3 bases from V and 7 bases from J, leaving 7 bases between. The CDR3 here is CASSQARNEQFF. The CDR3 region has the DNA TGTGCCAGCAGCCAGGCAAGGAATGAGCAGTTCTTC.

This clonotype was observed at least ten times. The gene calls are TRBV6-6 and TRBJ2-3; no reliable D call. Trimming cost V 8 bases and J 4 bases, with 16 bases left between them. Per germline, CDR1 MNHNY and CDR2 SVGAGI (reference sequence). CDR3 length: 14 residues. The DNA for the CDR3 is TGTGCCAGCGGCGGATTGGATGTTGCAGATACGCAGTATTTT. Protein: CASGGLDVADTQYF.

This clonotype was seen only a few times. The chain uses TRBV28 and TRBJ2-7, with TRBD2 matching over 14 bases. CDR1 MDHEN and CDR2 SYDVKM come from the germline V gene. The ends lost 8 bases at V and 7 bases at J; junction bases unmatched: 10. The CDR3 has 15 residues. The CDR3 here is CASVPSGLAGVEQYF. The CDR3 coding sequence is TGTGCCAGCGTGCCCTCGGGACTAGCGGGAGTGGAGCAGTACTTC.

CDR3 protein: CASSTGGLKGYF. The DNA of the CDR3 is TGTGCCAGCAGCACGGGAGGGCTCAAGGGGTACTTC. The V gene is TRBV6-2 or TRBV6-3, the J gene TRBJ2-7; 8 bases agree with TRBD2. The germline gives CDR1 MNHEY, CDR2 SVGEGT. CDR3 length equals 12 residues. Trimming took 6 bases from V and 12 from J; bases not matched to a gene: 10.

This chain uses TRBV2 with TRBJ2-3, with D unresolved. The V gene's germline CDR1 is SNHLY and CDR2 FYNNEI. The CDR3 length is 14 residues. V dropped 4 bases and J dropped 0 bases, with 8 bases sitting between them. The CDR3 DNA reads TGTGCCAGCAGTGCATATACTAGCACAGATACGCAGTATTTT. It translates to CASSAYTSTDTQYF.